This T cell receptor (beta chain) was sequenced for a study of T-cell reconstitution after alpha-beta-depleted transplantation in children. A TCRbeta library incorporating unique molecular identifiers was prepared. TCRdb used MiXCR to reprocess the PCR reads, holding one entry per CDR3 protein. Found here are hundreds of thousands of distinct CDR3 sequences, around 13% of them singletons; the top ten hold 2% to 3%. This clonotype was counted many times. CDR3 size: 14 residues. CDR1 is ENHRY, CDR2 SYGVKD, per germline. V gave up 3 bases and J gave up 1 base, with 9 bases separating them. The gene calls are TRBV10-3 and TRBJ2-5; D possibly corresponds to TRBD2 (6 bases). This TCR came from a human donor who donated a stem cell graft to a child with acute lymphoblastic leukemia. Sequenced here: PBMCs from the stem cell graft donor, sampled from the stem cell graft. The CDR3 region has the DNA TGTGCCATCAGTGATGGAGGGGCCCAAGAGACCCAGTACTTC. Translating gives CAISDGGAQETQYF.